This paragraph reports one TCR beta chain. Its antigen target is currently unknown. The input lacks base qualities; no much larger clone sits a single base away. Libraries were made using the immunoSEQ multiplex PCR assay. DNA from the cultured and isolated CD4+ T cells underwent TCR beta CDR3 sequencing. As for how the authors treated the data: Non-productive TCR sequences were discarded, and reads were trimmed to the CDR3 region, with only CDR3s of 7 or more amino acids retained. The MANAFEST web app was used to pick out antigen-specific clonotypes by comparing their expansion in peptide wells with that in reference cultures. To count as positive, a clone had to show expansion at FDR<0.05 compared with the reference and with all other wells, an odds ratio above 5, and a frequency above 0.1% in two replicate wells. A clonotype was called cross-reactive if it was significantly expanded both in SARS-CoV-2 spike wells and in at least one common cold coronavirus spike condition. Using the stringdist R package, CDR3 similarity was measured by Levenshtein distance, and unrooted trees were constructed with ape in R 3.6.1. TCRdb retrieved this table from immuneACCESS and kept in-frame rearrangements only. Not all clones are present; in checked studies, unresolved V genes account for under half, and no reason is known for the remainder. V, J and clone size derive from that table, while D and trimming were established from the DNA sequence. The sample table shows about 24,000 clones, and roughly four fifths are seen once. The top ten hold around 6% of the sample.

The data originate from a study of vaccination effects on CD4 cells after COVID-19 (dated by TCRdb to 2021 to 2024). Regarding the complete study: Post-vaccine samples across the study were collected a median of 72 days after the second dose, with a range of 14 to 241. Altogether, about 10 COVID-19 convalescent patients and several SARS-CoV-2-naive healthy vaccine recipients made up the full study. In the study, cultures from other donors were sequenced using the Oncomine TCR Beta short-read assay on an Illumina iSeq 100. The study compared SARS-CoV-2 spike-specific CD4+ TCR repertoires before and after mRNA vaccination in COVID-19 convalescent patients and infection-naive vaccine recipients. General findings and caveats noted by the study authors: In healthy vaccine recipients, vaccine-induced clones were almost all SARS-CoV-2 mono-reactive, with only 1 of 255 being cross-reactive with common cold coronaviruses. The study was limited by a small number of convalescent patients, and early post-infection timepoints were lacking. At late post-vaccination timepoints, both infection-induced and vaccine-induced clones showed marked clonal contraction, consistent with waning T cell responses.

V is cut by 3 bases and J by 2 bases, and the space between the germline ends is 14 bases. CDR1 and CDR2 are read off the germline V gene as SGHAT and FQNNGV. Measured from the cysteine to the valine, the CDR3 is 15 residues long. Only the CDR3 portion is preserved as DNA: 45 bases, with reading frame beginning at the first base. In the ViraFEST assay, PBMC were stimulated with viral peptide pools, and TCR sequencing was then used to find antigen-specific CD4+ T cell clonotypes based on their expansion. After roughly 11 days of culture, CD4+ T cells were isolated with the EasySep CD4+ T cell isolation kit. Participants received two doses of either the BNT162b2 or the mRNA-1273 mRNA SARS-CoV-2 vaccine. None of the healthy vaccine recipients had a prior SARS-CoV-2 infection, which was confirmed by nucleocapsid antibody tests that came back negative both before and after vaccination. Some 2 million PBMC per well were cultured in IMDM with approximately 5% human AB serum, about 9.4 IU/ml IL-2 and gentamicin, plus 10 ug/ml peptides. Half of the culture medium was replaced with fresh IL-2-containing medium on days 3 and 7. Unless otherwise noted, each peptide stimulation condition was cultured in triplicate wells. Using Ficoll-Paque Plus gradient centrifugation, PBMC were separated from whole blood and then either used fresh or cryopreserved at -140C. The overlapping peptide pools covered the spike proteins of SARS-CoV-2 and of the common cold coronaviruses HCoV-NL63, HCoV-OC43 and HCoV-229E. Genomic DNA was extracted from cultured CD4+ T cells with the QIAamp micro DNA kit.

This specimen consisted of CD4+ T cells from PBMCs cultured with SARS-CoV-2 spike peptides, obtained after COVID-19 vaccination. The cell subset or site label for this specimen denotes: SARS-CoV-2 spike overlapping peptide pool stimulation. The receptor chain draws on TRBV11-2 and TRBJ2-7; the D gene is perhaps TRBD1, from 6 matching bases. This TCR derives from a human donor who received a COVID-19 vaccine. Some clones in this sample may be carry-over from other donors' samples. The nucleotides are TGTGCCAGCAGCTTGGACCGAGGGGGAGCCTACGAGCAGTACGTC. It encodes CASSLDRGGAYEQYV.